Listed here is a single T cell receptor beta chain. This specimen comes from a study of control samples from healthy donors and cancer patients. TCRdb's table, derived via immunoSEQ multiplex PCR, lists solely in-frame clones and lacks some. The table includes just over 50,000 clones, approximately 91% detected once. Germline CDR1 and CDR2: MNHEY and SVGAGI. This CDR3 has 13 amino acids. Trimming removed 5 bases from V and 3 bases from J; junction bases left unmatched: 2. The genes are TRBV6-5 and TRBJ1-1, with TRBD1 matching over 8 bases. This clonotype was sampled from a man in his fifties with head and neck cancer. The sequenced sample consisted of PBMCs. As DNA, the CDR3 is TGTGCCAGCAGTCAGGACAGGGACACTGAAGCTTTCTTT. Translated, it gives CASSQDRDTEAFF.